The 6 T cell receptor beta chains in this list originate from one sample, sequenced in a study of OX40 agonist ivuxolimab in advanced cancers. Some clones are missing from TCRdb's copy, which holds only in-frame ones; the method was immunoSEQ multiplex PCR. The sample includes more than 60,000 clones, over 80% of them seen just once. The sample was CD4+ or CD8+ T cells sorted from blood, taken in a trial of the OX40 agonist ivuxolimab. The receptors shown here come from an adult with an advanced solid tumor such as melanoma, head and neck, liver or kidney cancer.

The chain uses TRBV6-1 and TRBJ2-3; D gene ambiguous. Germline CDR1 MNHNS, CDR2 SASEGT. The CDR3 contains 14 residues. V was pared by 0 bases and J by 3 bases, with 7 bases between. The CDR3 coding sequence is TGTGCCAGCAGTGAAGCGAGCGTTACAGATACGCAGTATTTT. Its translation: CASSEASVTDTQYF.

The rearrangement links TRBV13 to TRBJ1-1, with D unresolved. The CDR3 is 16 residues long. The V and J ends lost 1 base and 0 bases respectively, with 12 bases between them. From germline, CDR1 is PRHDT and CDR2 FYEKMQ (reference sequence). The CDR3 DNA follows: TGTGCCAGCAGCTTAGATCCCAAAAGACTGAACACTGAAGCTTTCTTT. Amino acids: CASSLDPKRLNTEAFF.

This chain connects TRBV7-2 to TRBJ2-3, with D hard to call. CDR3 length equals 12 residues. Between the trimmed V and J ends, which lost 3 bases and 6 bases, there was a span of 7 bases. In germline, CDR1 is SGHTA, CDR2 FQGNSA. The CDR3: CASSFTSDTQYF. In DNA, the CDR3 is TGTGCCAGCAGCTTTACGTCGGATACGCAGTATTTT.

V and J are TRBV18 and TRBJ2-6; D ambiguous. The V end lost 0 bases, the J end lost 0 bases, and 3 bases lay between the germline ends. This CDR3 is 15 amino acids long. Germline V lookup: CDR1 KGHSH, CDR2 LQKENI. CDR3 DNA sequence: TGTGCCAGCTCACCACCTGGCTCTGGGGCCAACGTCCTGACTTTC. This encodes CASSPPGSGANVLTF.

The rearrangement uses TRBV10-3 and TRBJ2-5; D unresolved. This CDR3 is 14 amino acids long. V gave up 0 bases and J gave up 4 bases, with 9 bases separating them. CDR1 ENHRY and CDR2 SYGVKD come from the germline V gene. DNA for the CDR3: TGTGCCATCAGTGAGTCTTGGGATCGAGAGACCCAGTACTTC. Its protein is CAISESWDRETQYF.

The chain joins TRBV2 to TRBJ1-5, with a possible D match to TRBD1 (5 bases). Trimming removed 7 bases at V and 6 bases at J, with 16 bases between. The CDR3 sequence is 14 residues long. From germline, CDR1 is SNHLY and CDR2 FYNNEI. CDR3 sequence (DNA): TGTGCCAGCAACTTAGGGACGGATCCTCAGCCCCAGCATTTT. Protein: CASNLGTDPQPQHF.